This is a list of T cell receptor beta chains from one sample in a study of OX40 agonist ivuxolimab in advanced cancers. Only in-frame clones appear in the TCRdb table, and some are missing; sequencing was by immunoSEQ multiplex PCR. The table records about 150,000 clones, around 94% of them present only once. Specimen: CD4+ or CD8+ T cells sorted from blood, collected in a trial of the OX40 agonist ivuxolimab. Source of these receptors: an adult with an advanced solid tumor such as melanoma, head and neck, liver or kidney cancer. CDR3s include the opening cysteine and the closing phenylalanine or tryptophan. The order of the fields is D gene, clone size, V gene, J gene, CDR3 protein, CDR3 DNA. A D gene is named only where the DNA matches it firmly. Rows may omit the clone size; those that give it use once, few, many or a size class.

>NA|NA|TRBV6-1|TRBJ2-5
CASSLASETQYF
TGTGCCAGCAGCCTAGCGTCGGAGACCCAGTACTTC
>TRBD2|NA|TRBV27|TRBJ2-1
CASHRTSPHNEQFF
TGTGCCAGCCACCGGACTAGCCCCCACAATGAGCAGTTCTTC
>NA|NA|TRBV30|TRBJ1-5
CAWSVPVQGWNQPQHF
TGTGCCTGGAGTGTGCCTGTGCAGGGCTGGAATCAGCCCCAGCATTTT
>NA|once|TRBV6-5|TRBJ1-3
CASSYSLLLGNTIYF
TGTGCCAGCAGTTACTCCCTTTTGCTGGGAAACACCATATATTTT
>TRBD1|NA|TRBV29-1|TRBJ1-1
CSGRDRAPITEAFF
TGCAGCGGACGGGACAGGGCCCCGATCACTGAAGCTTTCTTT
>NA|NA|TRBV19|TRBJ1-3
CASTTVHSFSGNTIYF
TGTGCCAGTACGACTGTTCACTCTTTCTCTGGAAACACCATATATTTT
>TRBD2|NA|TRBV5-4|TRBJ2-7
CASSQGLAGPPSYEQYF
TGTGCCAGCAGTCAGGGACTAGCGGGACCTCCTTCCTACGAGCAGTACTTC
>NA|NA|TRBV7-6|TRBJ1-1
CASSHEPRNTEAFF
TGTGCCAGCAGCCACGAGCCGAGGAACACTGAAGCTTTCTTT
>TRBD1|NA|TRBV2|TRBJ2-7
CASSDLVGTGGEQYF
TGTGCCAGCAGTGATCTTGTTGGGACAGGGGGCGAGCAGTACTTC
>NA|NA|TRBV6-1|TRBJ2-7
CASSGRTVSYEQYF
TGTGCCAGCAGTGGGAGGACAGTCTCCTACGAGCAGTACTTC
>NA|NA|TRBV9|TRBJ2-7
CASSQRKGPRSDEQYF
TGTGCCAGCAGCCAGCGTAAGGGGCCAAGATCCGACGAGCAGTACTTC
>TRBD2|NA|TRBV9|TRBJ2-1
CASSVVASGLNEQFF
TGTGCCAGCAGCGTAGTGGCTAGCGGGTTAAATGAGCAGTTCTTC
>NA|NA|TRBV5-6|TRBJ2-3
CASGRFTQYF
TGTGCCAGCGGACGCTTTACGCAGTATTTT
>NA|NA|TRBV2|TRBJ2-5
CASSEETQYF
TGTGCCAGCAGTGAAGAGACCCAGTACTTC
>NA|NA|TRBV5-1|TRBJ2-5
CASSLAGGTMVETQYF
TGCGCCAGCAGCTTGGCTGGGGGGACCATGGTGGAGACCCAGTACTTC
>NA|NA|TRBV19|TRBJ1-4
CASKMKQLNEKLFF
TGTGCCAGTAAAATGAAACAGCTTAATGAAAAACTGTTTTTT
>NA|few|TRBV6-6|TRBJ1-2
CASLRDGGLYGYTF
TGTGCCAGCCTCCGGGACGGAGGACTCTATGGCTACACCTTC
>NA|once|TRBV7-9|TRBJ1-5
CASSPTSSNQPQHF
TGTGCCAGCAGCCCCACTTCGAGCAATCAGCCCCAGCATTTT
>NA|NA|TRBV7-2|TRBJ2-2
CASSWATGKAGELFF
TGTGCCAGCAGCTGGGCCACAGGGAAGGCCGGGGAGCTGTTTTTT
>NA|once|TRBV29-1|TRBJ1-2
CSAYTRVDGNDNYGYTF
TGCAGCGCATACACGCGGGTCGATGGGAACGACAACTATGGCTACACCTTC
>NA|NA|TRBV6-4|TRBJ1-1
CASTFEELLNTEAFF
TGTGCCAGCACCTTCGAGGAGTTATTGAACACTGAAGCTTTCTTT
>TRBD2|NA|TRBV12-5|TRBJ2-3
CASGLGQTSGATDTQYF
TGTGCTAGTGGTTTGGGTCAGACTAGCGGGGCCACAGATACGCAGTATTTT
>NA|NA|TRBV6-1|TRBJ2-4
CASAGGSKNIQYF
TGTGCCAGCGCAGGAGGGTCCAAAAACATTCAGTACTTC
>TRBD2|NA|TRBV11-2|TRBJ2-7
CASSILAGGEQYF
TGTGCCAGCAGCATTCTAGCGGGTGGCGAGCAGTACTTC